The 21 T cell receptor beta chains presented below share a single source sample, sequenced in a study of blood T cell repertoires in COVID-19. The assay was immunoSEQ multiplex PCR, and TCRdb's table has in-frame clones only and misses some. The sample carries roughly 130,000 clones, about 92% recorded once. Sequences were obtained from peripheral blood. The origin of the receptors is a man aged 55 to 70 with COVID-19, enrolled during active disease.

Only one count was recorded for this clone. The chain employs TRBV14 and TRBJ1-1; 8 nucleotides agree with TRBD1. Per germline, CDR1 SGHDN and CDR2 FVKESK. There are 15 residues in the CDR3. V shed 3 bases and J 1 base; nucleotides not matched to a gene: 4. Here the CDR3 reads CASSQLGTGNTEAFF. The CDR3 coding sequence is TGTGCCAGCAGCCAGCTTGGGACAGGGAACACTGAAGCTTTCTTT.

V and J are TRBV29-1 and TRBJ1-2; D might be TRBD1 (6 bases). This CDR3 has 13 residues. V dropped 4 bases and J dropped 7 bases, with 16 bases sitting between them. CDR1 and CDR2 (germline): SQVTM, ANQGSEA. CDR3 sequence reads: CSVGDEGGGGYTF. CDR3 sequence (DNA): TGCAGCGTTGGGGACGAGGGAGGGGGTGGCTACACCTTC.

J is TRBJ2-1 and V is TRBV7-6, with TRBD1 matching over 7 bases. Germline V gene sequence: CDR1 SGHVS, CDR2 FNYEAQ. Trimming took 5 bases from V and 8 from J; bases not matched to a gene: 6. The CDR3 has 13 residues. CDR3 bases: TGTGCCAGCAGCCAACTACAGGGGTATGAGCAGTTCTTC. It yields the protein CASSQLQGYEQFF. The full variable domain, with the rest looked up from reference TRBV7-6 and TRBJ2-1, is GAGVSQSPRYKVTKRGQDVALRCDPISGHVSLYWYRQALGQGPEFLTYFNYEAQQDKSGLPNDRFSAERPEGSISTLTIQRTEQRDSAMYRCASSQLQGYEQFFGPGTRLTVL.

This sequence joins TRBV11-3 and TRBJ2-2; D gene unclear. This CDR3 has 15 amino acids. Germline V gene sequence: CDR1 SGHNT, CDR2 YENEEA. V gave up 5 bases and J gave up 0 bases, with 10 bases separating them. The CDR3 nucleotides read TGTGCCAGCAGCATACAGAACGCGAACACCGGGGAGCTGTTTTTT. Translation: CASSIQNANTGELFF. Full variable domain (missing parts from reference TRBV11-3 and TRBJ2-2): EAGVVQSPRYKIIEKKQPVAFWCNPISGHNTLYWYLQNLGQGPELLIRYENEEAVDDSQLPKDRFSAERLKGVDSTLKIQPAELGDSAVYLCASSIQNANTGELFFGEGSRLTVL.

The chain combines TRBV5-1 with TRBJ2-2; maybe TRBD2 (5 bases). Germline CDR1 reads SGHRS; CDR2 reads YFSETQ. V shed 3 bases and J shed 8 bases, with 14 bases lying between them. The CDR3 is 14 amino acids. CDR3 DNA: TGCGCCAGCAGCTCTCGAGGGAGTGGAGGGGAGCTGTTTTTT. Protein sequence: CASSSRGSGGELFF.

The chain links TRBV24-1 to TRBJ2-3, with D perhaps TRBD2 (7 bases). CDR1 KGHDR and CDR2 SFDVKD come from the germline V gene. This CDR3 is 14 amino acids long. V was pared by 10 bases and J by 2 bases, with 15 bases between. CDR3 residues: CATGGGGITDTQYF. The CDR3 nucleotides read TGTGCCACGGGGGGAGGGGGGATCACAGATACGCAGTATTTT.

This clone appeared a few times. The chain carries TRBV4-3 and TRBJ2-7; 7 nucleotides match TRBD2. Germline V CDR1 and CDR2: LGHNA, YSLEER. This CDR3 has 14 residues. Germline trimming cut 0 bases from V and 6 bases from J; bases unmatched to any gene: 5. CDR3 sequence: CASSQEAGLAEQYF. The DNA of the CDR3 is TGCGCCAGCAGCCAAGAAGCGGGACTTGCCGAGCAGTACTTC.

CDR3 coding DNA: TGTGCCAGCAGGCAGTCGGGGGGCAGGGGGGAGCTGTTTTTT. Protein: CASRQSGGRGELFF. The gene calls are TRBV3-1 (or the pseudogene TRBV3-2) and TRBJ2-2; D may be TRBD2 (7 bases). The V end lost 6 bases, the J end lost 8 bases, and 16 bases lay between the germline ends. This CDR3 spans 14 amino acids. Germline CDR1 is LGHDT and CDR2 is YNNKEL (reference sequence).

This chain uses TRBV3-1 (or the pseudogene TRBV3-2) with TRBJ2-7; D is perhaps TRBD1 (6 bases). Trimming removed 1 base at V and 3 bases at J, with 10 bases between. Germline V gene data show CDR1 as LGHDT and CDR2 as YNNKEL (reference sequence). The CDR3 consists of 14 residues. The CDR3 here is CASSQVAGDYEQYF. The CDR3 DNA reads as TGTGCCAGCAGCCAAGTGGCAGGGGACTACGAGCAGTACTTC.

J is TRBJ2-7 and V is TRBV24-1; 8 nucleotides align to TRBD1. V dropped 5 bases and J dropped 5; count of bases not matched to a gene: 13. The CDR3 consists of 16 residues. Germline assignment: CDR1 KGHDR and CDR2 SFDVKD. CDR3 sequence reads: CATSVQSGTGADEQYF. The CDR3, as DNA: TGTGCCACCAGTGTTCAATCCGGGACAGGAGCCGACGAGCAGTACTTC.

The chain carries TRBV11-3 and TRBJ2-3, with 10 nucleotides matching TRBD1. Looked up from germline, CDR1 is SGHNT and CDR2 is YENEEA. The CDR3 sequence is 16 residues long. After removal of 1 base from V and 5 bases from J, the junction contained 6 bases not matched to a gene. The CDR3 DNA reads as TGTGCCAGCAGCTTAGGGGGACAGGGGTATAAAGATACGCAGTATTTT. Translating it yields CASSLGGQGYKDTQYF.

The chain uses TRBV24-1 and TRBJ2-7; weak D call: TRBD1 (5 bases). Trimming removed 4 bases from V and 1 base from J, with 10 bases in between. The length of the CDR3 is 14 residues. CDR1 and CDR2 from the germline V gene are KGHDR and SFDVKD. This chain's CDR3 is CATSESDRSYEQYF. In DNA form, the CDR3 reads TGTGCCACCAGTGAGAGCGACAGATCCTACGAGCAGTACTTC.

This sequence joins TRBV7-6 and TRBJ2-7; 9 bases are a match to TRBD1. V trimming: 1 base; J trimming: 3 bases; junction bases outside the gene matches: 7. Looked up from germline, CDR1 is SGHVS and CDR2 is FNYEAQ. The CDR3 is 16 amino acids. CDR3 coding DNA: TGTGCCAGCAGCTTAGGAGGTGCGGGACAGGGCTACGAGCAGTACTTC. It yields the protein CASSLGGAGQGYEQYF.

The chain is built from TRBV30 and TRBJ2-3, with 7 bases matching TRBD2. This CDR3 has 13 residues. The germline gives CDR1 GTSNPN, CDR2 SVGIG (reference sequence). V dropped 8 bases and J dropped 3; count of bases not matched to a gene: 8. This CDR3 reads CARTPSGTDTQYF. CDR3 sequence (DNA): TGTGCCCGAACTCCTAGCGGAACAGATACGCAGTATTTT.

The V call is TRBV6-1, the J call TRBJ2-7; TRBD2 matches at 15 bases. The CDR3 is 18 residues long. Losses at the gene ends were 1 base for V and 2 bases for J; bases not matched to a gene: 6. Per germline, CDR1 MNHNS and CDR2 SASEGT. The DNA for the CDR3 is TGTGCCAGCAGTGAAGGGACTAGCGGGAGGGTAGGCCCCTACGAGCAGTACTTC. Translated: CASSEGTSGRVGPYEQYF.

The J gene is TRBJ2-1, the V gene TRBV19, with D hard to call. Germline lookup yields CDR1 LNHDA and CDR2 SQIVND (reference sequence). The CDR3 runs to 13 residues. Deletions cut 2 bases from V and 7 bases from J, with 9 bases between. As DNA, the CDR3 is TGTGCCAGTAGTATAATGGGCGAGAATGAGCAGTTCTTC. Amino acid sequence: CASSIMGENEQFF.

The genes are TRBV7-3 and TRBJ2-3, with a possible D match to TRBD2 (6 bases). Per the germline V gene, CDR1 is SGHTA and CDR2 is FQGTGA. Trimming left V 3 bases short and J 6 bases short, with 16 bases between. The CDR3 covers 15 residues. This chain's CDR3 is CASSFQPGVSDTQYF. The CDR3 coding sequence is TGTGCCAGCAGCTTTCAGCCGGGAGTAAGTGATACGCAGTATTTT.

This rearrangement joins TRBV18 to TRBJ2-7, with 9 bases lining up with TRBD2. CDR1 is KGHSH and CDR2 is LQKENI in the germline V gene. The V and J ends lost 3 bases and 3 bases, in that order; junction bases with no gene match: 6. The CDR3 runs 15 residues. CDR3 sequence reads: CASSPFSGGDYEQYF. The CDR3 DNA reads TGTGCCAGCTCACCCTTTAGCGGGGGCGACTACGAGCAGTACTTC.

The gene calls are TRBV28 and TRBJ1-2; the D is unclear. Trimming took 5 bases from V and 4 from J, leaving 8 bases between them. The CDR3 runs to 12 residues. From germline, CDR1 is MDHEN and CDR2 SYDVKM. CDR3 amino acids: CASSSPGYGYTF. The CDR3 DNA follows: TGTGCCAGCAGTAGCCCCGGCTATGGCTACACCTTC.

The J gene is TRBJ2-6, the V gene TRBV7-3, with D perhaps matching TRBD1 (7 bases). The CDR3 runs 16 residues. Germline V gene lookup returns CDR1 SGHTA and CDR2 FQGTGA. The ends were cut back, 4 bases at V and 2 bases at J, with 12 bases in the middle. For the CDR3, the DNA is TGTGCCAGCAGCTCCCAGGGGGGAGCTGGGGCCAACGTCCTGACTTTC. Amino acid sequence: CASSSQGGAGANVLTF.

The rearrangement links TRBV18 to TRBJ1-1; 11 positions match TRBD1. Trimming removed 8 bases from V and 3 bases from J; junction bases left unmatched: 5. The CDR3 runs to 14 residues. CDR1 KGHSH and CDR2 LQKENI come from the germline V gene. The CDR3 protein is CASNRDRGDTEAFF. The CDR3 DNA reads TGTGCCAGCAACCGGGACAGGGGGGACACTGAAGCTTTCTTT.